Included here is one TCR beta chain sequence, with context. Its target is not known. PCR employed 60 Vbeta and 13 Jbeta primers. Sequencing was performed with immunoSEQ multiplex PCR; in TCRdb, only in-frame clones are kept and a portion is missing. The sample shows fewer than 200,000 clones, more than 65% of them seen only once. These data come from a study of cytomegalovirus exposure and HLA in healthy donors. Findings and limits, study-wide: Researchers reported that a few CMV-associated chains were confirmed in vitro as CMV antigen-specific. Analyses of presence/absence relied on an assumption of roughly uniform sequencing depth across donors.

This CDR3 has 14 amino acids. V trimming: 0 bases; J trimming: 3 bases; junction bases outside the gene matches: 1. Germline CDR1 SGHTA, CDR2 FQGNSA. The sample comprised PBMCs. The chain carries TRBV7-2 and TRBJ2-5; 7 bases fit TRBD2. The sequence was collected from a woman aged 45 to 65 in good health and CMV-seronegative. The chain's CDR3 is CASSLAGGEETQYF. The CDR3 nucleotides are TGTGCCAGCAGCTTAGCGGGGGGGGAAGAGACCCAGTACTTC.